This passage covers 4 T cell receptor beta chains from one sample sequenced in a study of CD4 and CD8 cells across lung adenocarcinoma regions listed by TCRdb under 2018. Libraries were built with PCR. TCRdb records HiSeq X Ten as the sequencer. TCRdb ran its own pipeline on the public reads, namely fastp trimming at Q25 and MiXCR clone calling, and kept in-frame beta chains. CDR3 protein sequences are deduplicated, and each keeps its most common genes and DNA. For this sample there are 8,400 or so distinct CDR3 sequences; over 35% appear just once. The ten largest clonotypes hold 15% to 20% of the sample. Sequencing was done on a sample of CD4+ T cells from the margin of a lung tumor. Reading the label with the study, this specimen's cell subset or site is: tumor margin region. The receptors derive from a female donor with lung adenocarcinoma. The CD4 and CD8 labels of this study may be unreliable.

The chain links TRBV5-1 to TRBJ2-7, with a possible D match to TRBD1 (6 bases). CDR1 SGHRS and CDR2 YFSETQ come from the germline V gene. This CDR3 spans 15 amino acids. Trimming took 5 bases from V and 2 from J, leaving 17 bases between them. CDR3 nucleotides: TGCGCCAGCAGTATCGCAAGGGACAAGGCCTACGAGCAGTACTTC. Amino acid sequence: CASSIARDKAYEQYF.

This chain joins TRBV20-1 and TRBJ2-4; TRBD1 might be the D (5 bases). V lost 6 bases to trimming and J lost 0 bases, with 12 bases between them. This CDR3 has 14 amino acids. Germline CDR1 and CDR2: DFQATT and SNEGSKA (reference sequence). The CDR3 is CSASPGLAKNIQYF. CDR3 nucleotide sequence: TGCAGTGCATCACCAGGGCTAGCCAAAAACATTCAGTACTTC.

The rearrangement joins TRBV15 to TRBJ2-7; 8 nucleotides align to TRBD2. This CDR3 is built from 18 residues. Germline V lookup: CDR1 LNHNV, CDR2 YYDKDF (reference sequence). Trimming cost V 0 bases and J 1 base; bases outside gene matches: 11. For the CDR3, the DNA is TGTGCCACCAGCAGAGATCTGCTAGCTGAGCGGGAGTCCTACGAGCAGTACTTC. Translation gives CATSRDLLAERESYEQYF. Drawing the rest from reference TRBV15 and TRBJ2-7, the complete variable domain is DAMVIQNPRYQVTQFGKPVTLSCSQTLNHNVMYWYQQKSSQAPKLLFHYYDKDFNNEADTPDNFQSRRPNTSFCFLDIRSPGLGDTAMYLCATSRDLLAERESYEQYFGPGTRLTVT.

The chain employs TRBV6-5 and TRBJ1-1; the D is unclear. CDR3 length equals 12 residues. Trimming took 0 bases from V and 10 from J, leaving 9 bases between them. Germline CDR1 MNHEY, CDR2 SVGAGI. CDR3 DNA: TGTGCCAGCAGTTACTCGTCTGGGGTAGCTTTCTTT. It yields the protein CASSYSSGVAFF.